One sample yielded the 14 T cell receptor beta chains listed below, sequenced in a study of T cell changes during pregnancy in multiple sclerosis. Measured with immunoSEQ multiplex PCR; TCRdb has only the in-frame clones, and not every one. The sample includes about 110,000 clones, about nine tenths of them seen just once. The sample here was peripheral blood, taken after pregnancy. The receptors were sampled from a female donor with multiple sclerosis, enrolled in a pregnancy study.

The chain uses TRBV4-2 and TRBJ2-7; tentatively, D is TRBD1 (6 bases). From germline, CDR1 is LGHNA and CDR2 YNFKEQ. The V end lost 4 bases, the J end lost 6 bases, and 10 bases lay between the germline ends. The CDR3 contains 12 residues. The CDR3 protein is CASSLLQGEQYF. The CDR3 bases are TGTGCCAGCAGCCTACTACAGGGCGAGCAGTACTTC.

This clone was picked up one time. V and J are TRBV7-9 and TRBJ2-2; 11 nucleotides agree with TRBD2. CDR1 and CDR2 from the germline V gene are SEHNR and FQNEAQ (reference sequence). V trimming: 5 bases; J trimming: 6 bases; junction bases outside the gene matches: 5. This CDR3 has 15 amino acids. CDR3 amino acids: CASSAGTSGPGELFF. CDR3 in DNA: TGTGCCAGCAGCGCAGGGACTAGCGGCCCCGGGGAGCTGTTTTTT.

This clone has a single count. This chain uses TRBV2 with TRBJ2-7; D gene unclear. This CDR3 contains 11 residues. Germline V CDR1 and CDR2: SNHLY, FYNNEI. The ends were cut back, 8 bases at V and 1 base at J, with 6 bases in the middle. In DNA, the CDR3 is TGTGCCAGCCAACTGTCCTACGAGCAGTACTTC. It is translated as CASQLSYEQYF.

V is TRBV5-1 and J is TRBJ2-5; 7 bases are a match to TRBD1. V trimming: 0 bases; J trimming: 5 bases; junction bases outside the gene matches: 7. Looked up from germline, CDR1 is SGHRS and CDR2 is YFSETQ. The CDR3 runs 15 residues. CDR3 bases: TGCGCCAGCAGCTTGGCCGTCCGACAGGGCGAGACCCAGTACTTC. It translates to CASSLAVRQGETQYF.

DNA of the CDR3: TGTGCCAGTAGTGTGGGGGAGGGACGCTACGAGCAGTACTTC. Its protein is CASSVGEGRYEQYF. The chain combines TRBV19 with TRBJ2-7, with 7 bases fitting TRBD2. The junction had 7 bases not matched to a gene; V was cut back by 5 bases and J by 3 bases. Germline values: CDR1 LNHDA, CDR2 SQIVND (reference sequence). The CDR3 is made up of 14 amino acids.

The CDR3 protein is CASSPWGQGGTDTQYF. As DNA, the CDR3 is TGTGCCAGCTCACCGTGGGGGCAGGGGGGCACAGATACGCAGTATTTT. This rearrangement joins TRBV18 to TRBJ2-3, with 7 nucleotides matching TRBD1. Germline-derived CDR1 and CDR2 are KGHSH and LQKENI. V was pared by 3 bases and J by 1 base, with 7 bases of the junction left unmatched. The CDR3 contains 16 residues.

The rearrangement links TRBV15 to TRBJ1-2; TRBD1 aligns across 7 bases. Germline V gene data show CDR1 as LNHNV and CDR2 as YYDKDF (reference sequence). The CDR3 extends over 17 amino acids. With V trimmed by 0 bases and J by 4 bases, 11 bases remained unmatched. CDR3 residues: CATSRDPINRGSYGYTF. CDR3 coding DNA: TGTGCCACCAGCAGAGATCCCATCAACAGGGGATCCTATGGCTACACCTTC.

The chain carries TRBV7-8 and TRBJ2-7, with a weak D call TRBD1 (6 bases). The germline CDR1 and CDR2 sequences are SGHVS and FQNEAQ. V shed 5 bases and J shed 0 bases, with 17 bases lying between them. The CDR3 has 16 amino acids. Here the CDR3 DNA reads TGTGCCAGCAGCGTCGGGACAACTACCGTCTCCTACGAGCAGTACTTC. This gives the protein CASSVGTTTVSYEQYF.

CDR3 bases: TGTGCCAGCTCACCACTATCGTCCGGACAGGGTGACAATGAGCAGTTCTTC. It encodes CASSPLSSGQGDNEQFF. The chain combines TRBV18 with TRBJ2-1; 8 bases align to TRBD1. Trimming took 1 base from V and 5 from J; bases not matched to a gene: 10. There are 17 residues in the CDR3. Per germline, CDR1 KGHSH and CDR2 LQKENI.

This clone turned up a few times. This chain links TRBV6-1 with TRBJ1-1, with D tentatively TRBD1 (5 bases). Germline lookup yields CDR1 MNHNS and CDR2 SASEGT. V was shortened by 6 bases and J by 1 base, with 9 bases between the two germline ends. This CDR3 has 13 amino acids. The CDR3 region is CASRLGQNTEAFF. The CDR3 DNA sequence: TGTGCCAGCAGGCTAGGACAGAACACTGAAGCTTTCTTT.

This chain links TRBV6-5 with TRBJ2-1, with D tentatively TRBD2 (5 bases). V was shortened by 0 bases and J by 7 bases, with 10 bases between the two germline ends. CDR3 length: 14 amino acids. Per germline, CDR1 MNHEY and CDR2 SVGAGI. The CDR3 here is CASSYSLAENEQFF. The DNA of the CDR3 is TGTGCCAGCAGTTACTCGCTAGCCGAAAATGAGCAGTTCTTC.

This rearrangement joins TRBV15 to TRBJ1-1; D gene ambiguous. With 8 bases removed from V and 1 base from J, the gap between germline ends came to 5 bases. Germline V CDR1 and CDR2: LNHNV, YYDKDF (reference sequence). This CDR3 region has 11 residues. In DNA form, the CDR3 reads TGTGCCACCCAAAAGAACACTGAAGCTTTCTTT. Protein product: CATQKNTEAFF.

The rearrangement links TRBV7-3 to TRBJ2-2; 8 nucleotides match TRBD1. V dropped 6 bases and J dropped 5; count of bases not matched to a gene: 5. The CDR3 runs 14 residues. Per the germline V gene, CDR1 is SGHTA and CDR2 is FQGTGA. As DNA, the CDR3 is TGTGCCAGCAGAACAAACAGGGGGACCGGGGAGCTGTTTTTT. Its protein is CASRTNRGTGELFF. The whole variable domain, remainder taken from reference TRBV7-3 and TRBJ2-2, is GAGVSQTPSNKVTEKGKYVELRCDPISGHTALYWYRQSLGQGPEFLIYFQGTGAADDSGLPNDRFFAVRPEGSVSTLKIQRTERGDSAVYLCASRTNRGTGELFFGEGSRLTVL.

The genes are TRBV18 and TRBJ2-1; D may be TRBD2 (5 bases). CDR1 and CDR2 (germline): KGHSH, LQKENI. With 3 bases removed from V and 8 bases from J, the gap between germline ends came to 8 bases. This CDR3 contains 12 residues. The chain's CDR3 is CASSPERDEQFF. The CDR3, as DNA: TGTGCCAGCTCACCTGAGAGGGATGAGCAGTTCTTC. The whole variable domain, remainder taken from reference TRBV18 and TRBJ2-1, is NAGVMQNPRHLVRRRGQEARLRCSPMKGHSHVYWYRQLPEEGLKFMVYLQKENIIDESGMPKERFSAEFPKEGPSILRIQQVVRGDSAAYFCASSPERDEQFFGPGTRLTVL.